Sequencing of this TCR beta chain was carried out in a study of coeliac disease. General study results and limits: Control samples showed higher TRB and TRG clonality than intraepithelial and lamina propria samples in active celiac disease. Lamina propria and intraepithelial cell fractions may contain each other's cells. Most TRB amino acid sequences occurred in only one sample. Of coeliac lamina propria samples, about 45% of the 18 held published gliadin-specific TRB sequences, versus 1 of 6 controls.

Repertoires were generated with immunoSEQ multiplex PCR, while TCRdb's copy carries only in-frame clones and drops some. Of 6,000 to 8,000 clones in the sample, approximately 78% were seen once. A note on this clone: No antigen is known for it.

The CDR3 runs 14 residues. CDR1 and CDR2 from the germline V gene are SGDLS and YYNGEE. Trimming took off 0 bases at V and 4 bases at J, with 9 bases between the two ends. The V gene is TRBV9, the J gene TRBJ2-3, with a tentative D call TRBD1 (5 bases). The clonotype comes from a man aged 25 to 40 with celiac disease. Source material: lamina propria lymphocytes from the gut. The CDR3 region is CASSVEVGADTQYF. The CDR3 bases are TGTGCCAGCAGCGTAGAGGTAGGGGCAGATACGCAGTATTTT.